This section outlines one T cell receptor beta chain sequence together with its context. TCRdb keeps only in-frame clones here, not all; method: immunoSEQ multiplex PCR. The sample consists of roughly 92,000 clones, roughly 91% of them appearing once. The data derive from a study of T cells in tuberculosis. Study overall: Sequenced TCRs come from CD1B-GMM tetramer-binding T cells.

Thawed, overnight-rested PBMC were stained with GMM-loaded CD1B tetramer, viability dye and anti-CD3, then sorted. The CD1B tetramers carried C32 glucose monomycolate purified from Rhodococcus equi. The V end lost 9 bases, the J end lost 0 bases, and 6 bases lay between the germline ends. The germline gives CDR1 MNHEY, CDR2 SVGAGI. The CDR3 length is 11 residues. The chain links TRBV6-5 to TRBJ2-7; D call uncertain. The source of this sequence is an adult woman with latent tuberculosis. Source material: CD1b-GMM tetramer-negative cells sorted from PBMCs. CDR3 in DNA: TGTGCCAGTCATAGCTCCTACGAGCAGTACTTC. Translated: CASHSSYEQYF.